These 20 T cell receptor beta chains were sequenced from one sample in a study of T cell repertoires in cytomegalovirus infection. TCRdb called the reads again in MiXCR, with one record for every CDR3 protein. The sample yields about 230,000 distinct CDR3 sequences, around 6.2% seen once. Sequenced material: PBMCs. These TCRs come from a human donor in good health (CMV status not recorded). Some clones in this sample may be carry-over from other donors' samples.

This clonotype was found many times. The chain recombines TRBV28 with TRBJ2-2; 9 bases align to TRBD2. The trim removed 1 base at V and 7 bases at J, leaving 10 bases unmatched. Germline loops: CDR1 MDHEN, CDR2 SYDVKM. This CDR3 region has 17 residues. The CDR3 sequence: CASSLYPAGGPIGELFF. The CDR3 region has the DNA TGTGCCAGCAGTTTATATCCCGCGGGGGGGCCGATCGGGGAGCTGTTTTTT. Variable domain in full (rest from reference TRBV28 and TRBJ2-2): DVKVTQSSRYLVKRTGEKVFLECVQDMDHENMFWYRQDPGLGLRLIYFSYDVKMKEKGDIPEGYSVSREKKERFSLILESASTNQTSMYLCASSLYPAGGPIGELFFGEGSRLTVL.

This clonotype appeared many times. This chain joins TRBV10-3 and TRBJ2-7; D is possibly TRBD1 or TRBD2 (5 bases each). This CDR3 spans 14 amino acids. CDR1 is ENHRY and CDR2 is SYGVKD in the germline V gene. Trimming stripped 4 bases from V and 3 bases from J, with 13 bases between. This CDR3 reads CAISGTGTGYEQYF. The CDR3 DNA reads as TGTGCCATCAGTGGCACCGGGACCGGCTACGAGCAGTACTTC.

This clonotype has just a few counts. The chain joins TRBV30 to TRBJ1-3; no reliable D call. This CDR3 region has 16 residues. V lost 3 bases to trimming and J lost 1 base, with 16 bases between them. The germline gives CDR1 GTSNPN, CDR2 SVGIG (reference sequence). In nucleotides, the CDR3 is TGTGCCTGGAGGAGATTGGGGTCGAGGTCTGGAAACACCATATATTTT. Translated, it gives CAWRRLGSRSGNTIYF.

This clonotype showed up many times. The chain uses TRBV2 and TRBJ1-5; D is undetermined. Germline CDR1 and CDR2: SNHLY and FYNNEI. Trimming took off 4 bases at V and 6 bases at J, with 19 bases between the two ends. The CDR3 contains 16 residues. The CDR3 region has the DNA TGTGCCAGCAGTGGGTGGGAGCAGGACGAGAGTCAGCCCCAGCATTTT. It codes for CASSGWEQDESQPQHF.

This clonotype has more than one count but fewer than ten. The chain carries TRBV14 and TRBJ1-1; unclear D gene. The CDR3 length is 13 residues. V was clipped by 5 bases and J by 1 base, with 8 bases between them. Per the germline V gene, CDR1 is SGHDN and CDR2 is FVKESK. The CDR3 DNA sequence: TGTGCCAGCAGCACTTACAGGAACACTGAAGCTTTCTTT. This codes for CASSTYRNTEAFF. Full variable domain (outside the CDR3, taken from reference TRBV14 and TRBJ1-1): EAGVTQFPSHSVIEKGQTVTLRCDPISGHDNLYWYRRVMGKEIKFLLHFVKESKQDESGMPNNRFLAERTGGTYSTLKVQPAELEDSGVYFCASSTYRNTEAFFGQGTRLTVV.

This clonotype has a count of ten or more. The chain couples TRBV6-2 or TRBV6-3 to TRBJ1-1, with D unresolved. Germline V gene sequence: CDR1 MNHEY, CDR2 SVGEGT. Trimming pared 2 bases from V and 0 bases from J, leaving 16 bases between. The CDR3 runs 17 residues. The CDR3 here is CASSYILGKKVNTEAFF. The CDR3 DNA follows: TGTGCCAGCAGTTACATCCTGGGTAAAAAGGTGAACACTGAAGCTTTCTTT.

This clonotype was counted at least ten times. This sequence joins TRBV7-6 and TRBJ2-7; 9 bases are a match to TRBD2. This CDR3 is built from 15 residues. V shed 5 bases, J shed 3 bases, and the junction held 8 bases outside the gene matches. Per germline, CDR1 SGHVS and CDR2 FNYEAQ. In DNA, the CDR3 is TGTGCCAGCAGCATAAGCGGGGGGATCGGCTACGAGCAGTACTTC. Its protein product is CASSISGGIGYEQYF.

This chain connects TRBV15 to TRBJ1-1; 9 bases match TRBD1. The CDR3 totals 15 residues. V trimming: 3 bases; J trimming: 4 bases; junction bases outside the gene matches: 6. Looked up from germline, CDR1 is LNHNV and CDR2 is YYDKDF (reference sequence). DNA of the CDR3: TGTGCCACCAGCAGGGGACAGGGCAAGGGCACTGAAGCTTTCTTT. It codes for CATSRGQGKGTEAFF.

This clonotype was seen repeatedly, ten times or more. The chain employs TRBV7-8 and TRBJ2-2, with 9 bases that match TRBD1. The CDR3 covers 16 residues. Per germline, CDR1 SGHVS and CDR2 FQNEAQ. V was clipped by 4 bases and J by 3 bases; unmatched bases: 6. CDR3 sequence: CASSSGGQGYTGELFF. The CDR3 DNA reads TGTGCCAGCAGCTCAGGAGGACAGGGGTACACCGGGGAGCTGTTTTTT.

This clonotype was counted only a few times. The rearrangement links TRBV29-1 to TRBJ1-1; no reliable D call. Germline lookup yields CDR1 SQVTM and CDR2 ANQGSEA. V lost 7 bases and J lost 1, with 13 bases in between. CDR3 size: 13 residues. The CDR3 protein is CSGLRTGNTEAFF. CDR3 in DNA: TGCAGCGGCCTCCGGACGGGGAACACTGAAGCTTTCTTT.

This rearrangement joins TRBV29-1 to TRBJ1-1; D uncertain. Germline lookup yields CDR1 SQVTM and CDR2 ANQGSEA. The CDR3 spans 10 residues. V dropped 0 bases and J dropped 7 bases, with 3 bases sitting between them. The CDR3 DNA is TGCAGCGTTGAAGACCGTGAAGCTTTCTTT. It encodes CSVEDREAFF. Drawing the rest from reference TRBV29-1 and TRBJ1-1, the complete variable domain is SAVISQKPSRDICQRGTSLTIQCQVDSQVTMMFWYRQQPGQSLTLIATANQGSEATYESGFVIDKFPISRPNLTFSTLTVSNMSPEDSSIYLCSVEDREAFFGQGTRLTVV.

A few counts support this clonotype. V and J are TRBV20-1 and TRBJ1-2; a possible D gene is TRBD1 (5 bases). In germline, CDR1 is DFQATT, CDR2 SNEGSKA (reference sequence). The length of the CDR3 is 16 residues. Trimming took off 6 bases at V and 2 bases at J, with 22 bases between the two ends. The chain's CDR3 is CSARHLGQGSNYGYTF. CDR3 bases: TGCAGTGCGCGGCACCTCGGGCAGGGATCGAACTATGGCTACACCTTC.

This clonotype was picked up many times. This chain uses TRBV7-2 with TRBJ2-1; perhaps TRBD1 as D (5 bases). Trimming removed 4 bases at V and 5 bases at J, with 15 bases between. This CDR3 region has 15 residues. Per the germline V gene, CDR1 is SGHTA and CDR2 is FQGNSA. In DNA form, the CDR3 reads TGTGCCAGCAGCTATAGGGGTCCTTCAAACAATGAGCAGTTCTTC. Protein product: CASSYRGPSNNEQFF.

V and J are TRBV29-1 and TRBJ2-4; no firm D call. This CDR3 is 11 amino acids long. Trimming left V 3 bases short and J 6 bases short, with 6 bases between. Germline V gene data show CDR1 as SQVTM and CDR2 as ANQGSEA. The CDR3 loop is CSVELGNIQYF. CDR3 in DNA: TGCAGCGTTGAGCTTGGAAACATTCAGTACTTC. The full variable domain, rest sourced from reference TRBV29-1 and TRBJ2-4, is SAVISQKPSRDICQRGTSLTIQCQVDSQVTMMFWYRQQPGQSLTLIATANQGSEATYESGFVIDKFPISRPNLTFSTLTVSNMSPEDSSIYLCSVELGNIQYFGAGTRLSVL.

This clonotype was detected ten times or more. J is TRBJ2-2 and V is TRBV29-1; perhaps TRBD1 as D (6 bases). The germline V gene has CDR1 SQVTM and CDR2 ANQGSEA. Trimming took 7 bases from V and 2 from J, leaving 17 bases between them. The CDR3 is 15 amino acids. The CDR3: CSGTKAGTNTGELFF. The CDR3 DNA reads TGCAGCGGGACCAAGGCAGGGACAAACACCGGGGAGCTGTTTTTT.

This clonotype showed up many times. This rearrangement joins TRBV23-1 to TRBJ1-6; no firm D call. TRBV23-1 is an ORF; its function is uncertain. V was trimmed by 3 bases and J by 12 bases, leaving 33 bases between them. The CDR3 is 20 residues long. The DNA for the CDR3 is TGCGCCAGCAGTCATCCCTCGCCCTTCCCTTCGAGGGAAGGTAGCCTACCCCTCCACTTT. Translating gives CASSHPSPFPSREGSLPLHF.

This clonotype has ten or more counts. The chain carries TRBV20-1 and TRBJ2-1, with TRBD2 matching 8 bases. Germline V lookup: CDR1 DFQATT, CDR2 SNEGSKA (reference sequence). Trimming removed 3 bases from V and 2 bases from J; junction bases left unmatched: 6. CDR3 length equals 15 residues. CDR3 loop: CSASKRGPTYNEQFF. In DNA, the CDR3 is TGCAGTGCTAGCAAGCGGGGGCCGACCTACAATGAGCAGTTCTTC.

This clonotype has a count of ten or more. The V call is TRBV20-1, the J call TRBJ2-5, with a weak D call TRBD1 (6 bases). CDR3 length: 14 residues. Trimming left V 5 bases short and J 2 bases short, with 15 bases between. Germline V CDR1 and CDR2: DFQATT, SNEGSKA (reference sequence). The CDR3 DNA is TGCAGTGCTCCCATAGGGGGTGCTCAAGAGACCCAGTACTTC. Its protein product is CSAPIGGAQETQYF.

This clonotype was recorded at least ten times. This chain uses TRBV7-6 with TRBJ1-2, with 7 positions matching TRBD1. The germline V gene encodes CDR1 SGHVS and CDR2 FNYEAQ. The CDR3 is 15 amino acids. V gave up 4 bases and J gave up 4 bases; unmatched junction bases: 9. The CDR3 reads CASSSGGGGVYGYTF. The CDR3 coding sequence is TGTGCCAGCAGCTCGGGGGGAGGGGGCGTCTATGGCTACACCTTC.

Many counts were recorded for this clonotype. This chain uses TRBV12-3 or TRBV12-4 with TRBJ1-2; D might be TRBD1 (5 bases). This CDR3 is built from 15 residues. Trimming removed 1 base at V and 0 bases at J, with 9 bases between. The CDR3 sequence is CASSLGGTTNYGYTF. CDR3 in DNA: TGTGCCAGCAGTTTAGGAGGGACTACTAACTATGGCTACACCTTC.